Shown below are 8 T cell receptor beta chains from a single sample sequenced in a study of CD8+CD57+ T cells in acquired aplastic anemia. TCR beta VDJ combinations and CDR3 sequences were profiled from genomic DNA. TCRdb used MiXCR to reprocess the reads, holding one entry per CDR3 protein. The table lists 150,000 to 200,000 distinct CDR3 sequences, 40% to 50% of them singletons. Whoever was chosen for sequencing had shown CD8+CD57+ cell expansion by flow cytometry. The sample consisted of sorted CD4+, CD8+, or CD8+CD57+ T cells (not recorded which) from PBMCs. The source is a human donor with aplastic anemia.

The chain joins TRBV20-1 to TRBJ1-2; perhaps TRBD1 as D (6 bases). The CDR3 has 13 residues. CDR1 is DFQATT and CDR2 is SNEGSKA in the germline V gene (reference sequence). The V end was cut by 5 bases, the J end by 0 bases, with 10 bases between. The CDR3 is CSAEGQSNYGYTF. In nucleotides, the CDR3 is TGCAGTGCTGAGGGACAATCTAACTATGGCTACACCTTC.

In its sample, this clonotype was seen once. The chain couples TRBV6-5 to TRBJ1-2, with a weak D call TRBD1 (6 bases). This CDR3 has 13 amino acids. Germline V gene data show CDR1 as MNHEY and CDR2 as SVGAGI. The V gene lost 0 bases and the J gene lost 10 bases, with 12 bases spanning the gap. Here the CDR3 reads CASSYSTTGSYTF. The CDR3 region has the DNA TGTGCCAGCAGTTACTCAACAACAGGGTCCTACACCTTC.

This clonotype appeared many times. The chain has TRBV4-1 and TRBJ2-2; D gene ambiguous. Trimming left V 0 bases short and J 4 bases short, with 9 bases between. The germline gives CDR1 MGHRA, CDR2 YSYEKL. The CDR3 totals 15 residues. CDR3 region: CASSQEDDVTGELFF. CDR3 DNA sequence: TGCGCCAGCAGCCAAGAGGACGACGTCACCGGGGAGCTGTTTTTT.

The V gene is TRBV20-1, the J gene TRBJ1-4; D uncertain. Germline V CDR1 and CDR2: DFQATT, SNEGSKA (reference sequence). V dropped 0 bases and J dropped 5 bases, with 13 bases sitting between them. This CDR3 comprises 15 residues. In nucleotides, the CDR3 is TGCAGTGCTAGAGATGTTACAACACGGAATGAAAAACTGTTTTTT. Encoded protein: CSARDVTTRNEKLFF.

This chain uses TRBV27 with TRBJ1-5; D is uncertain. The CDR3 has 14 amino acids. V was shortened by 6 bases and J by 4 bases, with 13 bases between the two germline ends. The germline CDR1 and CDR2 sequences are MNHEY and SMNVEV (reference sequence). Here the CDR3 DNA reads TGTGCCAGCAGCCACGACGGAACTAATCAGCCCCAGCATTTT. Translated, it gives CASSHDGTNQPQHF.

The sample holds many counts of this clonotype. The chain's CDR3 is CASSIEGLAEITDTQYF. The CDR3 DNA follows: TGTGCCAGTAGTATAGAGGGACTAGCGGAAATCACAGATACGCAGTATTTT. This chain joins TRBV19 and TRBJ2-3; 11 bases line up with TRBD2. V shed 0 bases and J 2 bases; nucleotides not matched to a gene: 4. Germline loops: CDR1 LNHDA, CDR2 SQIVND (reference sequence). The CDR3 is made up of 17 amino acids.

The chain joins TRBV10-3 to TRBJ2-1; TRBD2 might be the D (7 bases). The CDR3 is 15 amino acids. The V end was cut by 7 bases, the J end by 2 bases, with 15 bases between. Germline values: CDR1 ENHRY, CDR2 SYGVKD. This CDR3 reads CAIMGGGGTYNEQFF. CDR3 nucleotides: TGTGCCATCATGGGGGGCGGGGGAACCTACAATGAGCAGTTCTTC.

V usage is TRBV2 and J usage is TRBJ2-6, with TRBD2 matching 7 bases. This CDR3 region has 16 residues. Trimming removed 8 bases from V and 1 base from J; junction bases left unmatched: 8. Germline assignment: CDR1 SNHLY and CDR2 FYNNEI. The CDR3 DNA is TGTGCCAGCCGTTTCGCGGGAGTTTCTGGGGCCAACGTCCTGACTTTC. It translates to CASRFAGVSGANVLTF. Based on the CDR3 plus reference TRBV2 and TRBJ2-6, the full variable domain is EPEVTQTPSHQVTQMGQEVILRCVPISNHLYFYWYRQILGQKVEFLVSFYNNEISEKSEIFDDQFSVERPDGSNFTLKIRSTKLEDSAMYFCASRFAGVSGANVLTFGAGSRLTVL.